The following is a T cell receptor (beta chain) sequence with its context. Its antigen is not yet known. Base qualities are missing; no much larger clone stands one base away. Sample time point, as interpreted from the label and publication: peripheral blood 6 weeks after treatment start. The cohort included under 35 patients with locally advanced or metastatic urothelial carcinoma who were treated at Memorial Sloan Kettering on a trial protocol. Peripheral blood mononuclear cells were collected from each patient pretreatment and during treatment, giving between 1 and 8 total time points per patient. The Qiagen DNeasy Blood extraction kit was used to purify genomic DNA from total PBMCs and tumor samples. PBMCs were collected pretreatment and during treatment and were isolated and stored as previously described. This entry is derived from a study of PD-L1 blockade in urothelial cancer (dated by TCRdb to 2016 to 2017). Broadly, across the study: Therapy was started in the mid-2010s for all patients, and atezolizumab 1,200 mg was administered intravenously every 3 weeks. About nine tenths of the roughly 29 patients were males with bladder-origin urothelial cancer, and about 60% of the roughly 30 reported a prior smoking history. An ECOG performance status of 0 or 1 was recorded for the patients, and 0 to 3 prior chemotherapy regimens had been received by the patients. Blood samples were analyzed at two time points: 3 weeks after treatment start (second dose) and 6 weeks after treatment start. Blood samples gave a median of 141,255 T cells and under 85,000 unique TCRs, with a median clonality of approximately 0.078. An exploratory multi-omic analysis was conducted of the somatic, immune and clinical correlates of response to PD-L1 blockade with atezolizumab in urothelial cancer. Pretreatment tumor samples and matched peripheral blood, collected serially before and after atezolizumab treatment, underwent TCR sequencing. Durable clinical benefit was defined as progression-free survival longer than 6 months, and TCR features were also tested against progression-free and overall survival. In the same patients, pretreatment tumors underwent whole exome sequencing and RNA sequencing in addition to TCR sequencing. Durable clinical benefit was achieved by nine patients but not by the remaining 20. Over 28 patients had pretreatment blood TCR-seq, some 25 had at least one posttreatment blood collection, and some 25 had tumor TCR-seq.

What the research found in general, with its limitations: Among patients with durable benefit, tumor-associated TCR clones showed greater expansion in peripheral blood 3 weeks after treatment started (n ≈ 22, p = 0.022). Because the sample size was small (n of about 29) and many exploratory analyses were performed, the results are intended to be hypothesis-generating. A pretreatment peripheral blood TCR clonality below the median was linked to improved progression-free and overall survival.

Each PCR received spiked-in synthetic TCR analog templates so that absolute template abundance could be estimated from read counts. TCRbeta CDR3 regions were amplified from genomic DNA with bias-controlled V and J gene primers using the immunoSEQ assay. Rearranged TCRbeta segments were sequenced at approximately 20X coverage. On the authors' methods: Sequencing errors were corrected by clustering and CDR3s were annotated against IMGT to assign V, D and J genes. Out-of-frame and stop-codon sequences were excluded, and only productive TCRbeta rearrangements were used in downstream analyses. Clonality was computed as one minus Shannon entropy normalized by the log of the number of unique productive sequences. Fisher's exact test with Benjamini-Hochberg correction, at a threshold of adjusted p below 0.01, was used to find clones that differed between time points or between blood and tumor. This is the immuneACCESS table as TCRdb keeps it, with only in-frame sequences that have V and J called. A part of the clones is gone; compared with another copy, unresolved V genes explain less than half, and the rest is unexplained. V, J and clone size derive from that table, while D and trimming were established from the DNA sequence. The sample profile shows some 40,000 clones; about 90% of them were found once. 6% to 9.5% of the sample lies in the top ten.

This TCR was recovered from a man between 65 and 79 years old with urothelial cancer. The source was PBMCs, collected around atezolizumab (anti-PD-L1) treatment.

Here the CDR3 is given as CAITSGKASGDTQYF. In nucleotide form, the sequence is TGTGCCATCACAAGCGGGAAGGCCTCCGGAGATACGCAGTATTTT. The rearrangement joined TRBV10-3 to TRBJ2-3; 7 bases in the junction line up with TRBD2. The germline V gene supplies CDR1 ENHRY and CDR2 SYGVKD. Compared with germline, V lacks 7 bases and J lacks 5 bases; bases without a gene match: 12. The CDR3 contains 15 residues, cysteine and phenylalanine counted. Only the CDR3 part of the read is kept: 45 bases, read in frame from the first base.